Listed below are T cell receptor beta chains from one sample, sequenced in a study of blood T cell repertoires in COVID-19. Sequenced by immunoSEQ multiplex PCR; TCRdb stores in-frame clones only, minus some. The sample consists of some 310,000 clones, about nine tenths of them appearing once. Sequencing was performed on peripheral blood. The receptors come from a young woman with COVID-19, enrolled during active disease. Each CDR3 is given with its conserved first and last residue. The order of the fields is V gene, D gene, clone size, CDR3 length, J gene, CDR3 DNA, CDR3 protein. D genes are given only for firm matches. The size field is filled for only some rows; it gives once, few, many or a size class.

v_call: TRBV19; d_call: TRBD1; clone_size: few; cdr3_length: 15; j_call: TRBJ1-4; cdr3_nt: TGTGCCAGTAGTCCTGAACAGGGGGGGAATGAAAAACTGTTTTTT; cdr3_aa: CASSPEQGGNEKLFF
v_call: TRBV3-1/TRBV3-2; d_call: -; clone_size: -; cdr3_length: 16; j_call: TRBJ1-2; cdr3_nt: TGTGCCAGCAGCCATGGCACGTCAGGGAGGGCAAGGGGCTACACCTTC; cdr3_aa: CASSHGTSGRARGYTF
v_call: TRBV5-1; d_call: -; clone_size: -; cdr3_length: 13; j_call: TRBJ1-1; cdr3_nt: TGCGCCAGCAGCTCGACAGCGAACACTGAAGCTTTCTTT; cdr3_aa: CASSSTANTEAFF
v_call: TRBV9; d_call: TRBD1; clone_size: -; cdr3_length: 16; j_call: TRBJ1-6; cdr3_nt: TGTGCCAGCAGCCGGACAGGGGATGGGAATAATTCACCCCTCCACTTT; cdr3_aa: CASSRTGDGNNSPLHF
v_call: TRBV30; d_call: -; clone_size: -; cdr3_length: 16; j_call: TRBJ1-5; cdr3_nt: TGTGCCTTGCGACGGGTCAAAAAGTATAGCAATCAGCCCCAGCATTTT; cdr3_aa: CALRRVKKYSNQPQHF
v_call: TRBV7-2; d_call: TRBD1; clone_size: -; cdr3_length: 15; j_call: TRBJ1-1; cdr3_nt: TGTGCCAGCAGCTGGACAGGGGGCGCGAGCACTGAAGCTTTCTTT; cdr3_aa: CASSWTGGASTEAFF
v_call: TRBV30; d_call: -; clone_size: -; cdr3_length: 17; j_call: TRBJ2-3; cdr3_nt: TGTGCCTGGGAACGCTTCTTCGGGACACACCTCACAGATACGCAGTATTTT; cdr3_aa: CAWERFFGTHLTDTQYF
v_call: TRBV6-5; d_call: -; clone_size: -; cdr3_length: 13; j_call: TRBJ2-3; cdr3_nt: TGTGCCAGCAATTCCGGGACTGCTGGTACGCAGTATTTT; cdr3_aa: CASNSGTAGTQYF
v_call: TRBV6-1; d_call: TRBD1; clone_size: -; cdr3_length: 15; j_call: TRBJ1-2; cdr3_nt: TGTGCCAGCAGTGAATCAATACAGGGGAGCTATGGCTACACCTTC; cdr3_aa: CASSESIQGSYGYTF
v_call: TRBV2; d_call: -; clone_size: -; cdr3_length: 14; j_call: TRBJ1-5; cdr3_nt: TGTGCCAGCAATGAGGGACGGGGGTCTCAGCCCCAGCATTTT; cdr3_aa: CASNEGRGSQPQHF
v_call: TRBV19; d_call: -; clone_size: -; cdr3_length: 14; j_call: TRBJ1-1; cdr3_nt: TGTGCCAGTAGTTACCAGCGTGTAGACACTGAAGCTTTCTTT; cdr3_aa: CASSYQRVDTEAFF
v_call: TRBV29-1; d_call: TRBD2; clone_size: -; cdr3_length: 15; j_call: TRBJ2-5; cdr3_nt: TGCAGCGTTGGGAGGAGACTAGCGGGAGTGGAGACCCAGTACTTC; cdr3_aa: CSVGRRLAGVETQYF
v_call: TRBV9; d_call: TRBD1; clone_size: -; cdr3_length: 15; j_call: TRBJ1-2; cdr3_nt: TGTGCCAGCAGCGTATCGGGACAGCCCAACTATGGCTACACCTTC; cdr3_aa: CASSVSGQPNYGYTF
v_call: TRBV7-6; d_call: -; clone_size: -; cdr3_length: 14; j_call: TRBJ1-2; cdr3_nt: TGTGCCAGCAGCCCCCGGGGGGATAACTATGGCTACACCTTC; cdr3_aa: CASSPRGDNYGYTF
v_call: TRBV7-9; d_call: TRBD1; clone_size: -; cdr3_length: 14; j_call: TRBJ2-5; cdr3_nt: TGTGCCAGCAGATCGGACAGGGGGCAAGAGACCCAGTACTTC; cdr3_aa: CASRSDRGQETQYF
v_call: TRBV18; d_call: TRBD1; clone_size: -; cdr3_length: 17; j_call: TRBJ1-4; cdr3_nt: TGTGCCAGCTCCCCGACAGGGACGAGGACAACTAATGAAAAACTGTTTTTT; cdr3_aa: CASSPTGTRTTNEKLFF
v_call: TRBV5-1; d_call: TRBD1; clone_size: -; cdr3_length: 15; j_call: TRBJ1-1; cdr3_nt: TGCGCCAGCAGCTGGGGACAGGGAACGAACACTGAAGCTTTCTTT; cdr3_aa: CASSWGQGTNTEAFF
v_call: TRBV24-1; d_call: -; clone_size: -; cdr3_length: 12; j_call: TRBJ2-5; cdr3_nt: TGTGCCACCAGTGAGCACGGGGAGACCCAGTACTTC; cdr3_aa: CATSEHGETQYF